Following are 30 T cell receptor beta chains from one sample sequenced in a study of blood T cell repertoires in COVID-19. TCRdb's table, derived via immunoSEQ multiplex PCR, lists solely in-frame clones and lacks some. The table lists about 77,000 clones, about 80% of them singletons. Input material: peripheral blood. These receptors were taken from a woman in her 70s with acute or convalescent COVID-19.

This clone was picked up a small number of times. The genes are TRBV5-8 and TRBJ1-6; weak D call: TRBD1 (5 bases). The V end was cut by 0 bases, the J end by 1 base, with 8 bases between. The germline V gene encodes CDR1 SGHTS and CDR2 YDEGEE. The CDR3 consists of 16 residues. CDR3 sequence: CASSLAGESYNSPLHF. The CDR3 DNA reads TGTGCCAGCAGCTTGGCGGGGGAGTCCTATAATTCACCCCTCCACTTT.

The chain joins TRBV10-3 to TRBJ2-3; 12 bases align to TRBD2. This CDR3 contains 16 residues. The trim removed 5 bases at V and 5 bases at J, leaving 8 bases unmatched. The germline V gene encodes CDR1 ENHRY and CDR2 SYGVKD. In nucleotides, the CDR3 is TGTGCCATCAGTACTAGCGGGGGGTCCCTAGAAGATACGCAGTATTTT. Its protein is CAISTSGGSLEDTQYF.

The chain couples TRBV7-8 to TRBJ2-2, with 7 bases fitting TRBD2. This CDR3 is built from 16 residues. V lost 1 base and J lost 1; bases outside the gene matches: 3. CDR1 and CDR2 from the germline V gene are SGHVS and FQNEAQ. The CDR3: CASSLDPGGNTGELFF. CDR3 DNA sequence: TGTGCCAGCAGCTTAGATCCGGGGGGGAACACCGGGGAGCTGTTTTTT.

V gene TRBV21-1 combines with J gene TRBJ2-7; the table's D call, TRBD2, has no DNA check behind it. TRBV21-1 is a known pseudogene. The CDR3 covers 17 residues. The CDR3 is CASSKLGNDRGEYEQYF. The CDR3 DNA sequence: TGTGCCAGCAGCAAATTAGGGAATGATCGGGGGGAGTACGAGCAGTACTTC.

This chain connects TRBV11-3 to TRBJ1-1; perhaps TRBD1 as D (5 bases). Germline V gives CDR1 SGHNT, CDR2 YENEEA. The CDR3 is made up of 12 amino acids. Between the trimmed V and J ends, which lost 5 bases and 11 bases, there was a span of 15 bases. The CDR3 nucleotides are TGTGCCAGCAGCCCTACAGGTCTGAGGGCTTTCTTT. Its translation is CASSPTGLRAFF.

The rearrangement joins TRBV7-9 to TRBJ1-1; no definite D call. Germline lookup yields CDR1 SEHNR and CDR2 FQNEAQ (reference sequence). The CDR3 loop spans 15 amino acids. V lost 1 base, J lost 4 bases, and 13 bases lay in between. The DNA for the CDR3 is TGTGCCAGCAGCTTAGAGGCACGGCCGGGCACTGAAGCTTTCTTT. Its translation: CASSLEARPGTEAFF.

This clone appeared a single time. V usage is TRBV19 and J usage is TRBJ1-2; 9 bases fit TRBD1. The germline V gene has CDR1 LNHDA and CDR2 SQIVND (reference sequence). The junction had 5 bases not matched to a gene; V was cut back by 4 bases and J by 8 bases. This CDR3 spans 13 amino acids. CDR3 region: CASSTRDREGYTF. DNA for the CDR3: TGTGCCAGTAGTACCCGGGACAGGGAAGGCTACACCTTC.

This clone was recorded only once. The chain combines TRBV3-1 (or the pseudogene TRBV3-2) with TRBJ2-3; D not certain. The V gene's germline CDR1 is LGHDT and CDR2 YNNKEL (reference sequence). The V gene lost 3 bases and the J gene lost 4 bases, with 8 bases spanning the gap. The CDR3 covers 13 residues. CDR3 nucleotides: TGTGCCAGCAGCCACTCAAGAGCAGATACGCAGTATTTT. Translation: CASSHSRADTQYF.

This rearrangement joins TRBV6-5 to TRBJ1-3, with 7 positions matching TRBD1. There are 14 residues in the CDR3. Per germline, CDR1 MNHEY and CDR2 SVGAGI. J was trimmed by 2 bases and V by 4 bases; bases with no gene match: 2. In DNA, the CDR3 is TGTGCCAGCAGTTTAACAGGGGCTGGAAACACCATATATTTT. Its translation is CASSLTGAGNTIYF.

In its sample, this clone was seen a few times. The rearrangement joins TRBV6-5 to TRBJ1-6; no firm D call. The CDR3 covers 14 residues. V was trimmed by 2 bases and J by 6 bases, leaving 8 bases between them. CDR1 is MNHEY and CDR2 is SVGAGI in the germline V gene. CDR3 amino acids: CASSYGRGNSPLHF. The DNA of the CDR3 is TGTGCCAGCAGTTACGGGCGGGGTAATTCACCCCTCCACTTT.

J is TRBJ2-7 and V is TRBV19; D ambiguous. The ends were cut back, 7 bases at V and 0 bases at J, with 10 bases in the middle. Germline CDR1 is LNHDA and CDR2 is SQIVND (reference sequence). The CDR3 spans 13 residues. The CDR3 DNA reads TGTGCCAGTAATGAGGCCGTCTCCTACGAGCAGTACTTC. Translating gives CASNEAVSYEQYF. Full variable domain (missing parts from reference TRBV19 and TRBJ2-7): DGGITQSPKYLFRKEGQNVTLSCEQNLNHDAMYWYRQDPGQGLRLIYYSQIVNDFQKGDIAEGYSVSREKKESFPLTVTSAQKNPTAFYLCASNEAVSYEQYFGPGTRLTVT.

The chain recombines TRBV6-2 or TRBV6-3 with TRBJ1-1; D ambiguous. This CDR3 region has 13 residues. The germline CDR1 and CDR2 sequences are MNHEY and SVGEGT. Trimming removed 6 bases at V and 6 bases at J, with 14 bases between. The CDR3 DNA sequence: TGTGCCAGCAGACCTACCGCAGGCCCTGAAGCTTTCTTT. Protein sequence: CASRPTAGPEAFF.

This clone was detected once. The V call is TRBV2, the J call TRBJ1-1; TRBD1 matches 9 bases. Germline V gene data show CDR1 as SNHLY and CDR2 as FYNNEI. The trim removed 5 bases at V and 0 bases at J, leaving 4 bases unmatched. CDR3 length equals 15 residues. CDR3 nucleotides: TGTGCCAGCAGTCGGGACAGGGTGCTGAACACTGAAGCTTTCTTT. This encodes CASSRDRVLNTEAFF.

CDR3 nucleotides: TGTGCCAGCAGCCCAGGGGCTGCTAACTATGGCTACACCTTC. Translated: CASSPGAANYGYTF. This sequence joins TRBV7-2 and TRBJ1-2, with D tentatively TRBD1 (6 bases). There are 14 residues in the CDR3. Trimming took off 5 bases at V and 0 bases at J, with 10 bases between the two ends. In germline, CDR1 is SGHTA, CDR2 FQGNSA.

The chain carries TRBV7-6 and TRBJ2-5, with D perhaps TRBD2 (6 bases). Trimming pared 0 bases from V and 5 bases from J, leaving 10 bases between. This CDR3 is 14 amino acids long. Germline V CDR1 and CDR2: SGHVS, FNYEAQ. The CDR3 DNA sequence: TGTGCCAGCAGCTTAGCGGGCGGGGACGAGACCCAGTACTTC. This codes for CASSLAGGDETQYF. The whole variable domain, filled in from reference TRBV7-6 and TRBJ2-5, reads GAGVSQSPRYKVTKRGQDVALRCDPISGHVSLYWYRQALGQGPEFLTYFNYEAQQDKSGLPNDRFSAERPEGSISTLTIQRTEQRDSAMYRCASSLAGGDETQYFGPGTRLLVL.

This clone was found a few times. The chain is built from TRBV11-1 and TRBJ2-3; TRBD2 matches 11 bases. CDR3 length equals 16 residues. The V gene end was trimmed by 1 base and the J gene end by 3 bases; junction bases not matched to a gene: 3. In germline, CDR1 is SGHAT, CDR2 FQDESV (reference sequence). The CDR3 is CASSLDSGGATDTQYF. For the CDR3, the DNA is TGTGCCAGCAGCTTAGATAGCGGGGGGGCAACAGATACGCAGTATTTT. Full variable domain (rest looked up from reference TRBV11-1 and TRBJ2-3): EAEVAQSPRYKITEKSQAVAFWCDPISGHATLYWYRQILGQGPELLVQFQDESVVDDSQLPKDRFSAERLKGVDSTLKIQPAELGDSAMYLCASSLDSGGATDTQYFGPGTRLTVL.

The sample holds one count of this clone. The rearrangement uses TRBV29-1 and TRBJ1-5, with TRBD1 identical over 11 bases. The V gene end was trimmed by 5 bases and the J gene end by 7 bases; junction bases not matched to a gene: 4. CDR3 size: 13 residues. The germline gives CDR1 SQVTM, CDR2 ANQGSEA. This chain's CDR3 is CSVWTGGGQPQHF. The CDR3 DNA sequence: TGCAGCGTTTGGACAGGGGGCGGGCAGCCCCAGCATTTT.

The chain couples TRBV6-5 to TRBJ2-5; 7 bases agree with TRBD1. This CDR3 contains 12 residues. Per the germline V gene, CDR1 is MNHEY and CDR2 is SVGAGI. Unmatched junction bases numbered 2, after V lost 8 bases and J lost 2 bases. The chain's CDR3 is CASGRGQETQYF. CDR3 nucleotides: TGTGCCAGCGGCAGGGGGCAAGAGACCCAGTACTTC.

The V gene is TRBV19, the J gene TRBJ2-2, with 8 bases lining up with TRBD2. With 5 bases clipped from V and 2 bases from J, the junction kept 4 bases outside the gene matches. The CDR3 is 15 residues long. Germline V gene lookup returns CDR1 LNHDA and CDR2 SQIVND (reference sequence). The CDR3 spells CASSLSGGNTGELFF. DNA for the CDR3: TGTGCCAGTAGTTTGAGCGGGGGAAACACCGGGGAGCTGTTTTTT. Variable domain in full (rest from reference TRBV19 and TRBJ2-2): DGGITQSPKYLFRKEGQNVTLSCEQNLNHDAMYWYRQDPGQGLRLIYYSQIVNDFQKGDIAEGYSVSREKKESFPLTVTSAQKNPTAFYLCASSLSGGNTGELFFGEGSRLTVL.

V and J are TRBV19 and TRBJ1-5, with D unclear. V lost 3 bases, J lost 4 bases, and 7 bases lay in between. The CDR3 spans 13 residues. CDR1 LNHDA and CDR2 SQIVND come from the germline V gene (reference sequence). CDR3 in amino acids: CASSMAQNQPQHF. CDR3 DNA: TGTGCCAGTAGTATGGCCCAGAATCAGCCCCAGCATTTT.

This clone was detected a few times. This chain links TRBV5-5 with TRBJ1-2; 9 nucleotides match TRBD1. J lost 1 base, V lost 4 bases, and 5 bases had no gene match. CDR3 length: 15 residues. CDR1 and CDR2 from the germline V gene are SGHKS and YYEKEE (reference sequence). This chain's CDR3 is CASSPTGQGNYGYTF. The CDR3 DNA is TGTGCCAGCAGCCCTACGGGACAGGGTAACTATGGCTACACCTTC.

In its sample, this clone was seen a few times. This chain joins TRBV29-1 and TRBJ1-2; the match to TRBD1 covers 8 bases. Germline trimming cut 7 bases from V and 8 bases from J; bases unmatched to any gene: 9. This CDR3 contains 12 residues. Germline CDR1 and CDR2: SQVTM and ANQGSEA. CDR3 DNA: TGCAGCGGGGGGAGGACAGGGCAGGGCTACACCTTC. Its protein product is CSGGRTGQGYTF. Looking up the rest from reference TRBV29-1 and TRBJ1-2 gives the full variable domain: SAVISQKPSRDICQRGTSLTIQCQVDSQVTMMFWYRQQPGQSLTLIATANQGSEATYESGFVIDKFPISRPNLTFSTLTVSNMSPEDSSIYLCSGGRTGQGYTFGSGTRLTVV.

The chain carries TRBV5-5 and TRBJ2-2; 8 positions agree with TRBD1. The CDR3 length is 16 residues. J was trimmed by 2 bases and V by 4 bases; bases with no gene match: 7. Germline V gives CDR1 SGHKS, CDR2 YYEKEE (reference sequence). In nucleotides, the CDR3 is TGTGCCAGCAGCCCCCGGACAGGGACAAACACCGGGGAGCTGTTTTTT. It is translated as CASSPRTGTNTGELFF.

The CDR3 bases are TGTGCCAGCAGCTTAAGAGGCAGCTCTGGAAACACCATATATTTT. Its translation is CASSLRGSSGNTIYF. The rearrangement uses TRBV11-3 and TRBJ1-3; D gene uncertain. The ends were cut back, 2 bases at V and 0 bases at J, with 8 bases in the middle. The CDR3 is 15 residues long. Germline lookup yields CDR1 SGHNT and CDR2 YENEEA. Supplemented by reference TRBV11-3 and TRBJ1-3, the full variable domain reads EAGVVQSPRYKIIEKKQPVAFWCNPISGHNTLYWYLQNLGQGPELLIRYENEEAVDDSQLPKDRFSAERLKGVDSTLKIQPAELGDSAVYLCASSLRGSSGNTIYFGEGSWLTVV.

V is TRBV27 and J is TRBJ2-7; the match to TRBD2 covers 8 bases. V shed 6 bases, J shed 5 bases, and the junction held 12 bases outside the gene matches. Looked up from germline, CDR1 is MNHEY and CDR2 is SMNVEV (reference sequence). The CDR3 is 15 residues long. CDR3 sequence: CASSPRGLASNEQYF. The CDR3 bases are TGTGCCAGCAGCCCGCGCGGACTAGCTTCTAACGAGCAGTACTTC.

This chain links TRBV27 with TRBJ1-2; 10 positions match TRBD1. CDR1 is MNHEY and CDR2 is SMNVEV in the germline V gene (reference sequence). V was clipped by 6 bases and J by 1 base; unmatched bases: 5. The CDR3 spans 15 residues. Written as DNA, the CDR3 is TGTGCCAGCAGACCAGGACAGGGGGTTAACTATGGCTACACCTTC. This codes for CASRPGQGVNYGYTF.

The CDR3 region has the DNA TGCGCCAGCAGCTGGGGTCCGGCGGGGGGTAGGACCGGGGAGCTGTTTTTT. Its protein is CASSWGPAGGRTGELFF. The chain uses TRBV5-1 and TRBJ2-2; 8 nucleotides align to TRBD2. Germline V CDR1 and CDR2: SGHRS, YFSETQ. J lost 5 bases, V lost 3 bases, and 12 bases had no gene match. The length of the CDR3 is 17 residues.

DNA for the CDR3: TGTGCCAGCAGCCTGGAGGGGGCGCGGGATAGCAATCAGCCCCAGCATTTT. Translating gives CASSLEGARDSNQPQHF. V and J are TRBV21-1 and TRBJ1-5; the tabulated D call, TRBD1, remains unverified against the DNA. TRBV21-1 constitutes a pseudogene. This CDR3 has 17 residues.

Only one count was recorded for this clone. This chain joins TRBV11-2 and TRBJ2-6, with TRBD1 matching 9 bases. After removal of 5 bases from V and 0 bases from J, the junction contained 8 bases not matched to a gene. The CDR3 sequence is 18 residues long. CDR1 is SGHAT and CDR2 is FQNNGV in the germline V gene. The CDR3 loop reads CASSPRDRVPSGANVLTF. The CDR3 coding sequence is TGTGCCAGCAGCCCCCGGGACAGGGTCCCCTCTGGGGCCAACGTCCTGACTTTC.

The V call is TRBV12-3 or TRBV12-4, the J call TRBJ1-2; no firm D call. The CDR3 runs 13 residues. Trimming pared 2 bases from V and 3 bases from J, leaving 7 bases between. DNA of the CDR3: TGTGCCAGCAGTTTATCTACGGACTATGGCTACACCTTC. The encoded protein is CASSLSTDYGYTF.